These 28 T cell receptor beta chains originate from one sample sequenced in a study of STAT5B mutations in CD4+ large granular lymphocyte leukemia. Method: immunoSEQ multiplex PCR; TCRdb's copy keeps in-frame clones and lacks some. The sample contains some 30,000 clones, around 70% of which appear only once. The sequenced sample was CD4+ T cells from blood buffy coats. Receptors were obtained from a human donor in good health.

The chain joins TRBV5-4 to TRBJ1-6; TRBD1 is a possible D gene (6 bases). The CDR3 has 14 amino acids. CDR1 and CDR2 from the germline V gene are SGHNT and YYREEE (reference sequence). Deletions cut 3 bases from V and 5 bases from J, with 9 bases between. The CDR3 DNA sequence: TGTGCCAGCAGCTCCGGGGGCAATAATTCACCCCTCCACTTT. Translated, it gives CASSSGGNNSPLHF.

This chain connects TRBV18 to TRBJ1-1; D remains unclear. The germline V gene has CDR1 KGHSH and CDR2 LQKENI. V was pared by 2 bases and J by 4 bases, with 8 bases between. CDR3 length: 13 amino acids. The CDR3 loop is CASSPFLSTEAFF. CDR3 sequence (DNA): TGTGCCAGCTCACCATTCCTTTCCACTGAAGCTTTCTTT.

CDR3 DNA sequence: TGTGCCAGCAGGCCGGGGGCCACCGGGGAGCTGTTTTTT. Translation: CASRPGATGELFF. The V and J genes are TRBV25-1 and TRBJ2-2; D might be TRBD1 or TRBD2, each matching 6 bases. Germline-derived CDR1 and CDR2 are MGHDK and SYGVNS. The CDR3 is made up of 13 amino acids. V shed 6 bases and J shed 4 bases, with 9 bases lying between them. Full variable domain (remainder filled in from reference TRBV25-1 and TRBJ2-2): EADIYQTPRYLVIGTGKKITLECSQTMGHDKMYWYQQDPGMELHLIHYSYGVNSTEKGDLSSESTVSRIRTEHFPLTLESARPSHTSQYLCASRPGATGELFFGEGSRLTVL.

The CDR3 region is CASSEGVSYNEQFF. CDR3 DNA: TGTGCCAGCAGTGAAGGGGTGTCCTACAATGAGCAGTTCTTC. The chain links TRBV2 to TRBJ2-1; D gene uncertain. The V end was cut by 1 base, the J end by 1 base, with 5 bases between. CDR3 length: 14 amino acids. Germline CDR1 reads SNHLY; CDR2 reads FYNNEI.

The chain combines TRBV6-5 with TRBJ2-7; TRBD1 matches 7 bases. Germline assignment: CDR1 MNHEY and CDR2 SVGAGI. CDR3 size: 13 residues. The J segment lost 3 bases and the V segment lost 6 bases, leaving 5 bases of the junction unmatched. This chain's CDR3 is CASRQDRFYEQYF. The DNA for the CDR3 is TGTGCCAGCAGGCAGGACAGGTTCTACGAGCAGTACTTC.

In this sample, this clone turned up a few times. The chain uses TRBV30 and TRBJ1-2, with D tentatively TRBD1 (6 bases). Germline loops: CDR1 GTSNPN, CDR2 SVGIG (reference sequence). The CDR3 is 15 residues long. The CDR3 spells CASRGVELMLYGYTF. CDR3 nucleotides: TGTGCGTCGAGGGGGGTCGAACTCATGCTCTATGGCTACACCTTC.

This chain uses TRBV19 with TRBJ2-7, with TRBD1 as a possible D gene (8 bases). Germline V lookup: CDR1 LNHDA, CDR2 SQIVND (reference sequence). V was cut by 8 bases and J by 6 bases, with 17 bases left in between. The CDR3 is made up of 13 amino acids. The CDR3 is CASSTGGGLEQYF. DNA for the CDR3: TGTGCCAGTTCCACAGGGGGGGGACTCGAGCAGTACTTC.

The rearrangement uses TRBV6-5 and TRBJ1-2; weak D call: TRBD1 (6 bases). V lost 4 bases and J lost 7, with 10 bases in between. Germline CDR1 reads MNHEY; CDR2 reads SVGAGI. CDR3 length: 12 amino acids. The CDR3 protein is CASSLDSSGYTF. CDR3 nucleotide sequence: TGTGCCAGCAGTTTGGACAGCTCTGGCTACACCTTC.

This chain uses TRBV7-2 with TRBJ2-3; D ambiguous. The CDR3 length is 12 residues. Germline-derived CDR1 and CDR2 are SGHTA and FQGNSA. With 3 bases removed from V and 5 bases from J, the gap between germline ends came to 6 bases. The CDR3 spells CASSFLGDTQYF. CDR3 nucleotides: TGTGCCAGCAGCTTTCTGGGAGATACGCAGTATTTT.

The chain employs TRBV30 and TRBJ1-1; the D is unclear. The CDR3 is 13 residues long. V was clipped by 0 bases and J by 7 bases, with 12 bases between them. Germline lookup yields CDR1 GTSNPN and CDR2 SVGIG (reference sequence). CDR3 DNA sequence: TGTGCCTGGAGTGTAGGCGGGCAGTATGAAGCTTTCTTT. Amino acids: CAWSVGGQYEAFF.

The CDR3 spells CASRVGTGELFF. CDR3 bases: TGTGCCAGCAGGGTGGGAACCGGGGAGCTGTTTTTT. The genes are TRBV28 and TRBJ2-2, with D uncertain. The germline CDR1 and CDR2 sequences are MDHEN and SYDVKM. This CDR3 is built from 12 residues. Trimming cost V 6 bases and J 5 bases, with 7 bases left between them.

This clone was seen only a few times. V and J are TRBV11-2 and TRBJ2-1; TRBD1 or TRBD2 may be the D gene (5 bases each). Trimming took 1 base from V and 8 from J, leaving 15 bases between them. CDR1 is SGHAT, CDR2 FQNNGV, per germline. This CDR3 comprises 15 residues. The CDR3 loop reads CASSLVGTENHEQFF. For the CDR3, the DNA is TGTGCCAGCAGCTTAGTAGGGACCGAAAACCATGAGCAGTTCTTC. The whole variable domain, remainder taken from reference TRBV11-2 and TRBJ2-1, is EAGVAQSPRYKIIEKRQSVAFWCNPISGHATLYWYQQILGQGPKLLIQFQNNGVVDDSQLPKDRFSAERLKGVDSTLKIQPAKLEDSAVYLCASSLVGTENHEQFFGPGTRLTVL.

This clone was counted a few times. J is TRBJ2-1 and V is TRBV4-1, with TRBD2 as a possible D gene (5 bases). V lost 1 base to trimming and J lost 5 bases, with 12 bases between them. The CDR3 has 15 residues. Germline values: CDR1 MGHRA, CDR2 YSYEKL. This chain's CDR3 is CASSQVGLQNNEQFF. The CDR3 bases are TGCGCCAGCAGCCAAGTCGGACTGCAAAACAATGAGCAGTTCTTC.

This chain links TRBV5-4 with TRBJ2-5; 7 bases align to TRBD1. The CDR3 has 13 residues. Germline V gene sequence: CDR1 SGHNT, CDR2 YYREEE (reference sequence). Germline trimming cut 4 bases from V and 8 bases from J; bases unmatched to any gene: 8. CDR3 sequence reads: CASSADRELTQYF. The CDR3 nucleotides are TGTGCCAGCAGCGCCGACAGGGAACTTACCCAGTACTTC.

The chain has TRBV9 and TRBJ2-2, with D possibly TRBD2 on 5 matching bases. Germline assignment: CDR1 SGDLS and CDR2 YYNGEE. Between the trimmed V and J ends, which lost 5 bases and 1 base, there was a span of 15 bases. The CDR3 has 16 amino acids. CDR3 nucleotides: TGTGCCAGCAGAGACCGGGATCCTTTGAACACCGGGGAGCTGTTTTTT. It yields the protein CASRDRDPLNTGELFF.

Concerning this clone: At one boundary the junction diverges from the germline segment, which might be a read error. V is TRBV7-7 and J is TRBJ1-1; TRBD1 aligns across 7 bases. The CDR3 totals 13 residues. In germline, CDR1 is SSHAT, CDR2 FNYEAQ (reference sequence). The CDR3: CASSETGDTEAFF. The CDR3 DNA is TGTGCTAGCAGCGAAACAGGGGACACTGAAGCTTTCTTT.

The chain couples TRBV5-4 to TRBJ2-7; D is possibly TRBD1 or TRBD2 (5 bases each). V was clipped by 4 bases and J by 7 bases, with 18 bases between them. The CDR3 runs 14 residues. Germline lookup yields CDR1 SGHNT and CDR2 YYREEE (reference sequence). CDR3 sequence (DNA): TGTGCCAGCAGCCCGGGACGGGTAGTAGGAGAGCAGTACTTC. Translated: CASSPGRVVGEQYF.

The chain recombines TRBV4-1 with TRBJ1-2, with D possibly matching TRBD1 (5 bases). Trimming took 0 bases from V and 4 from J, leaving 15 bases between them. The CDR3 is 16 amino acids. CDR1 is MGHRA, CDR2 YSYEKL, per germline. CDR3 sequence (DNA): TGCGCCAGCAGCCAAGATGAGGTAGCTGGGGGCTATGGCTACACCTTC. Protein product: CASSQDEVAGGYGYTF.

This clone was found once. DNA for the CDR3: TGTGCCAGTAGTGGAGACGCAACTAATGAAAAACTGTTTTTT. Translated, it gives CASSGDATNEKLFF. The chain combines TRBV19 with TRBJ1-4; unclear D gene. The CDR3 contains 14 residues. The ends were cut back, 5 bases at V and 0 bases at J, with 7 bases in the middle. Germline V CDR1 and CDR2: LNHDA, SQIVND (reference sequence).

J is TRBJ1-5 and V is TRBV6-5; D ambiguous. V dropped 7 bases and J dropped 1 base, with 14 bases sitting between them. Germline CDR1 and CDR2: MNHEY and SVGAGI. The CDR3 consists of 15 residues. The CDR3 sequence: CASKPARFSNQPQHF. For the CDR3, the DNA is TGTGCCAGCAAACCTGCCCGGTTCAGCAATCAGCCCCAGCATTTT.

This clone was counted only a few times. J is TRBJ1-1 and V is TRBV9; possibly TRBD1 for D (5 bases). Per the germline V gene, CDR1 is SGDLS and CDR2 is YYNGEE. CDR3 length: 13 amino acids. Trimming removed 3 bases from V and 4 bases from J, with 10 bases in between. The CDR3 loop is CASSAPGGTEAFF. The CDR3, as DNA: TGTGCCAGCAGCGCCCCGGGGGGCACTGAAGCTTTCTTT.

CDR3 in amino acids: CASSLASGQGPREQYF. The CDR3 bases are TGTGCCAGCAGCTTGGCCTCGGGACAGGGGCCACGCGAGCAGTACTTC. The genes are TRBV5-4 and TRBJ2-7; 10 positions match TRBD1. The germline V gene encodes CDR1 SGHNT and CDR2 YYREEE (reference sequence). This CDR3 spans 16 amino acids. V shed 0 bases and J 6 bases; nucleotides not matched to a gene: 9.

CDR3 protein: CASKLAGGYYNEQFF. The CDR3 coding sequence is TGTGCCAGTAAACTAGCGGGGGGATACTACAATGAGCAGTTCTTC. The gene calls are TRBV19 and TRBJ2-1, with 12 bases that match TRBD2. Germline lookup yields CDR1 LNHDA and CDR2 SQIVND (reference sequence). The CDR3 has 15 amino acids. With V trimmed by 7 bases and J by 3 bases, 4 bases remained unmatched.

The gene calls are TRBV5-4 and TRBJ2-1; D unresolved. The germline CDR1 and CDR2 sequences are SGHNT and YYREEE (reference sequence). Trimming left V 4 bases short and J 7 bases short, with 18 bases between. This CDR3 has 15 amino acids. The CDR3 DNA reads as TGTGCCAGCAGCCCGCCGGTTAGATCGGGTAATGAGCAGTTCTTC. Translating it yields CASSPPVRSGNEQFF.

The rearrangement uses TRBV5-1 and TRBJ2-2, with a tentative D call TRBD2 (5 bases). Deletions cut 4 bases from V and 6 bases from J, with 16 bases between. This CDR3 comprises 15 residues. Germline lookup yields CDR1 SGHRS and CDR2 YFSETQ. The CDR3 spells CASSLVGEKSGELFF. The CDR3 bases are TGCGCCAGCAGCCTAGTCGGGGAAAAATCCGGGGAGCTGTTTTTT.

This clone was seen only once. The rearrangement joins TRBV4-2 to TRBJ2-6; 14 nucleotides line up with TRBD2. The ends lost 0 bases at V and 3 bases at J; junction bases unmatched: 7. The CDR3 extends over 20 amino acids. The germline V gene has CDR1 LGHNA and CDR2 YNFKEQ. CDR3 bases: TGTGCCAGCAGCCAAGATTTGGGGACTAGCGGGGGTGGTGGGGCCAACGTCCTGACTTTC. This sequence encodes CASSQDLGTSGGGGANVLTF.

The V gene is TRBV19, the J gene TRBJ1-2, with D uncertain. The germline CDR1 and CDR2 sequences are LNHDA and SQIVND (reference sequence). This CDR3 is built from 13 residues. V shed 3 bases and J shed 4 bases, with 9 bases lying between them. The CDR3 DNA reads as TGTGCCAGTAGTATGTCAGCAACCTATGGCTACACCTTC. Its translation: CASSMSATYGYTF.

The CDR3 DNA reads as TGTGCCTGGAAAGAGGTGGGCGAGCAGTACTTC. This codes for CAWKEVGEQYF. The V gene is TRBV30, the J gene TRBJ2-7; D is undetermined. This CDR3 contains 11 residues. Deletions cut 4 bases from V and 6 bases from J, with 10 bases between. CDR1 is GTSNPN and CDR2 is SVGIG in the germline V gene (reference sequence).